This T cell receptor beta chain is from a study of blood T cell repertoires in COVID-19. The overall study: Collection of acute and convalescent COVID-19 samples took place in the United States, Italy and Spain. Nucleic acid was either cDNA or gDNA, and it came from T cells, B-cell-depleted T cells, or PBMCs.

The CDR3 loop spans 11 amino acids. With 5 bases removed from V and 5 bases from J, the gap between germline ends came to 6 bases. Germline CDR1 SGHAT, CDR2 FQNNGV. Authors' processing steps: Reference gene primer amplification yielded estimated nucleated cell counts. Profiling relied on immunoSEQ multiplex PCR, and the TCRdb table lists in-frame clones only, not all of them. From that table come the V and J calls and clone size; the DNA was used to work out D and trimming. Altogether about 230,000 clones are present, almost 90% being singletons, with the ten largest covering roughly 2.5%. This chain joins TRBV11-2 and TRBJ2-5; D may be TRBD1 (6 bases). The TCR was taken from an older woman with acute or convalescent COVID-19. The material sequenced was peripheral blood. The CDR3 DNA reads TGTGCCAGCAGCCAGGGGGAGACCCAGTACTTC. It codes for CASSQGETQYF.